These 13 T cell receptor beta chains were all obtained from the same sample, sequenced in a study of blood T cell repertoires in COVID-19. Generated by immunoSEQ multiplex PCR, the TCRdb table keeps only in-frame clones and is missing some. In the table there are some 29,000 clones, 80% to 90% of which are singletons. The sample consisted of peripheral blood. All receptors derive from a human donor in a cohort sampled during active COVID-19.

The V gene is TRBV3-1 (or the pseudogene TRBV3-2), the J gene TRBJ2-3; the D is unclear. The V gene lost 1 base and the J gene lost 4 bases, with 9 bases spanning the gap. Per germline, CDR1 LGHDT and CDR2 YNNKEL (reference sequence). The CDR3 sequence is 14 residues long. The CDR3, as DNA: TGTGCCAGCAGCCAAGGACATAAACCAGATACGCAGTATTTT. This translates into CASSQGHKPDTQYF.

The rearrangement joins TRBV5-1 to TRBJ2-1; 8 bases match TRBD1. With V trimmed by 2 bases and J by 8 bases, 9 bases remained unmatched. From germline, CDR1 is SGHRS and CDR2 YFSETQ. This CDR3 has 15 amino acids. Here the CDR3 DNA reads TGCGCCAGCAGCTTTGGACAGGGCACGTACGATGAGCAGTTCTTC. Residues: CASSFGQGTYDEQFF.

The chain joins TRBV6-4 to TRBJ2-2, with D possibly being TRBD1 (6 bases). The CDR3 extends over 13 amino acids. V was pared by 5 bases and J by 4 bases, with 8 bases between. Germline V CDR1 and CDR2: MRHNA, SNTAGT. The CDR3 region is CASSKQGTGELFF. The CDR3 DNA reads TGTGCCAGCAGTAAACAGGGCACCGGGGAGCTGTTTTTT.

This sequence joins TRBV9 and TRBJ1-3; D uncertain. Trimming stripped 0 bases from V and 2 bases from J, with 9 bases between. The CDR3 has 15 residues. CDR1 SGDLS and CDR2 YYNGEE come from the germline V gene. The CDR3 sequence: CASSVGAVPGNTIYF. CDR3 bases: TGTGCCAGCAGCGTAGGAGCTGTTCCTGGAAACACCATATATTTT.

This chain connects TRBV5-6 to TRBJ2-7; D is undetermined. V was pared by 1 base and J by 2 bases, with 4 bases between. The CDR3 consists of 12 residues. CDR1 is SGHDT, CDR2 YYEEEE, per germline. CDR3 sequence: CASSLSPYEQYF. In nucleotides, the CDR3 is TGTGCCAGCAGCTTGAGCCCCTACGAGCAGTACTTC.

The chain employs TRBV9 and TRBJ2-1; the match to TRBD2 covers 7 bases. This CDR3 contains 16 residues. V lost 0 bases and J lost 1; bases outside the gene matches: 4. Germline loops: CDR1 SGDLS, CDR2 YYNGEE. The CDR3: CASSVASGGSYNEQFF. The CDR3 nucleotides read TGTGCCAGCAGCGTAGCTAGCGGTGGTTCCTACAATGAGCAGTTCTTC.

The rearrangement links TRBV9 to TRBJ2-3; 10 bases map to TRBD2. The germline V gene has CDR1 SGDLS and CDR2 YYNGEE. Trimming removed 1 base from V and 6 bases from J; junction bases left unmatched: 5. There are 15 residues in the CDR3. The CDR3 DNA reads as TGTGCCAGCAGCGTATTAGCGGGGGGCGGGGATACGCAGTATTTT. The encoded protein is CASSVLAGGGDTQYF.

The table lists this clone with a count of one. J is TRBJ2-3 and V is TRBV4-3, with no clear D. CDR1 and CDR2 from the germline V gene are LGHNA and YSLEER. V lost 4 bases and J 6 bases, leaving 14 bases between the germline ends. This CDR3 spans 14 amino acids. CDR3: CASSPAPELDTQYF. As DNA, the CDR3 is TGCGCCAGCAGCCCCGCACCGGAGTTGGATACGCAGTATTTT.

This sequence joins TRBV5-1 and TRBJ1-1; the D is unclear. The CDR3 consists of 14 residues. Germline CDR1 is SGHRS and CDR2 is YFSETQ. Deletions cut 4 bases from V and 0 bases from J, with 10 bases between. DNA for the CDR3: TGCGCCAGCAGCAACATCGGGGTGAACACTGAAGCTTTCTTT. It yields the protein CASSNIGVNTEAFF.

This clone was seen a single time. CDR3 residues: CASSSRDSYTGELFF. CDR3 sequence (DNA): TGTGCCAGCAGCTCGCGGGACTCGTACACCGGGGAGCTGTTTTTT. V is TRBV5-4 and J is TRBJ2-2, with a possible D match to TRBD2 (6 bases). Per the germline V gene, CDR1 is SGHNT and CDR2 is YYREEE (reference sequence). The CDR3 is 15 residues long. V shed 3 bases and J shed 3 bases, with 12 bases lying between them.

The chain joins TRBV19 to TRBJ2-1, with D perhaps TRBD1 (6 bases). This CDR3 has 18 amino acids. Per the germline V gene, CDR1 is LNHDA and CDR2 is SQIVND (reference sequence). The V end lost 3 bases, the J end lost 2 bases, and 20 bases lay between the germline ends. CDR3 region: CASSIRFRGGIAYNEQFF. The CDR3 DNA follows: TGTGCCAGTAGTATCCGGTTTCGAGGGGGAATTGCCTACAATGAGCAGTTCTTC.

This chain links TRBV2 with TRBJ2-1; a weak D match, TRBD2 (6 bases). Germline assignment: CDR1 SNHLY and CDR2 FYNNEI. This CDR3 region has 15 residues. V lost 6 bases and J lost 6, with 18 bases in between. CDR3 region: CASSPRTSTPNEQFF. In nucleotides, the CDR3 is TGTGCCAGCAGCCCCCGAACTAGCACCCCCAATGAGCAGTTCTTC. The full variable domain, completed using reference TRBV2 and TRBJ2-1, is EPEVTQTPSHQVTQMGQEVILRCVPISNHLYFYWYRQILGQKVEFLVSFYNNEISEKSEIFDDQFSVERPDGSNFTLKIRSTKLEDSAMYFCASSPRTSTPNEQFFGPGTRLTVL.

The V gene is TRBV19, the J gene TRBJ1-1; D might be TRBD1 (5 bases). The CDR3 totals 13 residues. Germline V gene data show CDR1 as LNHDA and CDR2 as SQIVND (reference sequence). V lost 6 bases and J lost 10, with 18 bases in between. The CDR3 DNA is TGTGCCAGTAGAAGACAGACCACTGATGGAGCTTTCTTT. The encoded protein is CASRRQTTDGAFF.